This record looks at one T cell receptor beta chain sequence and its context. The V gene end was trimmed by 1 base and the J gene end by 8 bases; junction bases not matched to a gene: 4. Germline lookup yields CDR1 KGHDR and CDR2 SFDVKD. CDR3 length: 14 amino acids. In the source study's methods: Reference gene primers were amplified, and this amplification served to estimate nucleated cell counts. This table comes from immunoSEQ multiplex PCR, and its TCRdb copy is limited to in-frame clones, with some not included. D and trimming come from the DNA, and the V and J calls and clone size come from that table. The table lists 250,000 to 300,000 clones, 80% to 90% of them singletons. This entry comes from a study of blood T cell repertoires in COVID-19. At the level of the study: COVID-19 samples collected from the United States, Italy and Spain covered acute and convalescent phases. T cells, B-cell-depleted T cells, or PBMCs supplied cDNA or gDNA.

The rearrangement links TRBV24-1 to TRBJ2-1; 7 bases agree with TRBD2. The source is a woman younger than 45 with COVID-19, enrolled during active disease. Sequenced: peripheral blood. This CDR3 is CATSDFNAGDEQFF. In DNA, the CDR3 is TGTGCCACCAGTGATTTCAACGCGGGGGATGAGCAGTTCTTC.